A single sample is the source of the 14 T cell receptor beta chains below, sequenced in a study of chronic HIV infection and antiretroviral therapy. MiXCR, run by TCRdb on the 5' RACE reads, gives a single entry per CDR3 protein. The sample has under 55,000 distinct CDR3 sequences, approximately 20% seen once; the top ten hold around 2.8%. Source material: peripheral blood. These receptors originate from an adult who had HIV and had not received antiretroviral therapy, or was an uninfected healthy control (not recorded which).

This clonotype was observed a few times. The chain uses TRBV28 and TRBJ2-7, with D tentatively TRBD2 (6 bases). V gave up 3 bases and J gave up 9 bases, with 12 bases separating them. The CDR3 has 12 amino acids. Germline-derived CDR1 and CDR2 are MDHEN and SYDVKM. CDR3 nucleotides: TGTGCCAGCAGTTTGGGGGGTATGGGGCAGTACTTC. It yields the protein CASSLGGMGQYF.

The chain couples TRBV4-1 to TRBJ2-1; TRBD2 matches at 13 bases. The CDR3 is made up of 17 amino acids. V dropped 3 bases and J dropped 7; count of bases not matched to a gene: 9. Germline V lookup: CDR1 MGHRA, CDR2 YSYEKL. The CDR3 loop is CASSQFAGLAGVNEQFF. The CDR3 region has the DNA TGCGCCAGCAGCCAGTTCGCCGGACTAGCGGGAGTTAATGAGCAGTTCTTC.

The rearrangement uses TRBV11-1 and TRBJ1-2, with D uncertain. The CDR3 has 13 amino acids. V was shortened by 3 bases and J by 2 bases, with 7 bases between the two germline ends. CDR1 is SGHAT and CDR2 is FQDESV in the germline V gene (reference sequence). The CDR3 loop reads CASSFTRNYGYTF. The CDR3 DNA follows: TGTGCCAGCAGCTTCACCCGGAACTATGGCTACACCTTC.

This clonotype was seen once. This sequence joins TRBV27 and TRBJ1-2; D is perhaps TRBD1 (5 bases). The CDR3 is 14 amino acids. CDR1 is MNHEY, CDR2 SMNVEV, per germline (reference sequence). V was clipped by 6 bases and J by 4 bases, with 15 bases between them. For the CDR3, the DNA is TGTGCCAGCAGCCCACCAGGGTTTAGCTATGGCTACACCTTC. It is translated as CASSPPGFSYGYTF.

The CDR3, as DNA: TGTGCCAGCAGCCGGGACTCCGTCTATGGCTACACCTTC. Its translation is CASSRDSVYGYTF. The gene calls are TRBV12-3 or TRBV12-4 and TRBJ1-2, with D perhaps TRBD1 (5 bases). Trimming removed 6 bases from V and 4 bases from J, with 12 bases in between. This CDR3 comprises 13 residues.

This clonotype was seen a few times. The J gene is TRBJ2-3, the V gene TRBV7-6; D not certain. The V and J ends lost 2 bases and 0 bases respectively, with 6 bases between them. The germline CDR1 and CDR2 sequences are SGHVS and FNYEAQ. The CDR3 spans 14 residues. The CDR3 region is CASSLSGSTDTQYF. In DNA form, the CDR3 reads TGTGCCAGCAGCTTATCGGGTAGCACAGATACGCAGTATTTT.

The V call is TRBV29-1, the J call TRBJ1-1, with a possible D match to TRBD1 (5 bases). V was trimmed by 5 bases and J by 8 bases, leaving 36 bases between them. The CDR3 is 19 residues long. Germline CDR1 and CDR2: SQVTM and ANQGSEA. The CDR3 reads CSVIRPGLSPNRDRTEAFF. The CDR3 DNA is TGCAGCGTTATCCGACCGGGACTTTCTCCGAACCGCGACAGAACAGAAGCTTTCTTT.

The chain carries TRBV10-2 and TRBJ1-6; TRBD1 might be the D (5 bases). CDR3 length: 15 residues. CDR1 is WSHSY, CDR2 SAAADI, per germline. The V gene lost 6 bases and the J gene lost 6 bases, with 15 bases spanning the gap. The DNA of the CDR3 is TGCGCCAGCAGCGGGGGAAGGGCCAGTAATTCACCCCTCCACTTT. As protein: CASSGGRASNSPLHF.

V is TRBV3-1 and J is TRBJ2-1; D is unresolved. The CDR3 runs 14 residues. V lost 0 bases, J lost 9 bases, and 12 bases lay in between. Germline loops: CDR1 LGHDT, CDR2 YNNKEL (reference sequence). The chain's CDR3 is CASSQDPAWSEQFF. Here the CDR3 DNA reads TGTGCCAGCAGCCAAGATCCTGCCTGGAGTGAGCAGTTCTTC.

This clonotype was seen a few times. This chain uses TRBV28 with TRBJ1-4; maybe TRBD1 (5 bases). This CDR3 comprises 14 residues. Trimming took 10 bases from V and 0 from J, leaving 12 bases between them. Germline loops: CDR1 MDHEN, CDR2 SYDVKM. In DNA form, the CDR3 reads TGTGCCATCTTCGGGGGGGCAACTAATGAAAAACTGTTTTTT. It yields the protein CAIFGGATNEKLFF.

This clonotype turned up a few times. The conserved phenylalanine or tryptophan is not found at the CDR3 terminus, so this likely reflects a read error. No DNA is shown, since the ends of the CDR3 on it are uncertain; the CDR3 is the one TCRdb lists. The chain employs TRBV29-1 and TRBJ2-5. Germline lookup yields CDR1 SQVTM and CDR2 ANQGSEA. Counting both end residues, the CDR3 totals 8 amino acids. The CDR3 spells CSVEDTTI.

This clonotype was seen a few times. This chain joins TRBV27 and TRBJ2-7; 7 positions agree with TRBD2. Germline V gives CDR1 MNHEY, CDR2 SMNVEV (reference sequence). Trimming took 6 bases from V and 4 from J; bases not matched to a gene: 3. This CDR3 contains 12 residues. CDR3 protein: CASRRGSYEQYF. The CDR3 region has the DNA TGTGCCAGCAGGCGGGGGAGTTACGAGCAGTACTTC.

This clonotype was found a few times. The chain links TRBV25-1 to TRBJ1-1, with 8 bases lining up with TRBD1. The CDR3 covers 16 residues. The germline V gene has CDR1 MGHDK and CDR2 SYGVNS. Trimming took 5 bases from V and 0 from J; bases not matched to a gene: 8. The CDR3 loop reads CASSSGGARMNTEAFF. The CDR3 nucleotides read TGTGCCAGCAGTTCAGGGGGCGCGAGGATGAACACTGAAGCTTTCTTT. Full variable domain (missing parts from reference TRBV25-1 and TRBJ1-1): EADIYQTPRYLVIGTGKKITLECSQTMGHDKMYWYQQDPGMELHLIHYSYGVNSTEKGDLSSESTVSRIRTEHFPLTLESARPSHTSQYLCASSSGGARMNTEAFFGQGTRLTVV.

V usage is TRBV2 and J usage is TRBJ2-1; D might be TRBD2 (6 bases). This CDR3 is built from 15 residues. Trimming shortened V by 11 bases and J by 5 bases, and 22 bases separated the two germline ends. The V gene's germline CDR1 is SNHLY and CDR2 FYNNEI. As DNA, the CDR3 is TGTGCCTGCGGGCGGGACTCCCTTCCTCACAATGAGCAGTTCTTC. It specifies CACGRDSLPHNEQFF.